This TCR beta chain was observed in a study of vaccination effects on CD4 cells after COVID-19. Expansion of antigen-specific CD4+ T cells with viral peptide pools was carried out by the ViraFEST assay before sequencing. Culture lasted 10 days before CD4+ T cell isolation. All vaccine recipients tested negative for nucleocapsid antibodies and had never contracted SARS-CoV-2 infection. Comments on this clone: Antigen: not known.

Using immunoSEQ multiplex PCR, the repertoire was profiled, and TCRdb retains in-frame clones only, with some absent. The sample records 70,000 or so clones, around 79% being singletons. Trimming took 0 bases from V and 3 from J, leaving 9 bases between them. This CDR3 region has 14 residues. Germline loops: CDR1 GTSNPN, CDR2 SVGIG (reference sequence). Study-level findings and limits: The study had few convalescent patients and no early post-infection timepoints.

This clonotype originated in a human donor who received a COVID-19 vaccine. The chain combines TRBV30 with TRBJ1-5, with D unclear. Sequenced material: CD4+ T cells from PBMCs cultured with SARS-CoV-2 spike peptides, taken before COVID-19 vaccination. CDR3 sequence (DNA): TGTGCCTGGAGTGTCGGTACAGTCAATCAGCCCCAGCATTTT. This codes for CAWSVGTVNQPQHF.